Listed below are T cell receptor beta chains from one sample, sequenced in a study of shared clonotypes between healthy human individuals. Assay used: immunoSEQ multiplex PCR; TCRdb lists only in-frame clones, some missing. The data contain about 1.5 million clones, more than 95% of them singletons. The source material was naive CD4+ T cells sorted from blood. These receptors originate from a man aged 25-40 years in good health. Both conserved end residues are part of each CDR3. Each record gives: J gene, D gene, clone size, V gene, CDR3 protein, CDR3 DNA. A D gene is named only where the DNA matches it firmly. A clone size is listed for some rows: how often the clone was seen (once, few, many), or a class if it is expanded.

>TRBJ2-5|NA|NA|TRBV18
CASSPRNQETQYF
TGTGCCAGCTCACCGCGAAACCAAGAGACCCAGTACTTC
>TRBJ2-2|NA|NA|TRBV19
CASSGTPLNTGELFF
TGTGCCAGTAGCGGGACTCCTCTGAACACCGGGGAGCTGTTTTTT
>TRBJ1-3|NA|once|TRBV5-4
CASSTRSAGNTIYF
TGTGCCAGCAGCACCCGTTCTGCTGGAAACACCATATATTTT
>TRBJ2-1|TRBD2|NA|TRBV7-7
CASSPGLAGANEQFF
TGTGCTAGCAGCCCGGGACTAGCGGGAGCCAATGAGCAGTTCTTC
>TRBJ2-1|TRBD2|NA|TRBV7-2
CASSLGLAGVGEQFF
TGTGCCAGCAGCCTGGGACTAGCGGGAGTAGGGGAGCAGTTCTTC
>TRBJ2-2|NA|once|TRBV6-5
CASRSRRHTGELFF
TGTGCCAGCAGGTCTCGGAGGCACACCGGGGAGCTGTTTTTT
>TRBJ2-7|NA|NA|TRBV19
CASSIPRSVEQYF
TGTGCCAGTAGTATCCCCCGGTCCGTGGAGCAGTACTTC
>TRBJ2-7|NA|NA|TRBV6-1
CASTSTGASYEQYF
TGTGCCAGCACCAGCACGGGGGCGTCCTACGAGCAGTACTTC
>TRBJ2-7|TRBD2|NA|TRBV5-1
CASSSTSGSYEQYF
TGCGCCAGCAGCTCTACTAGCGGGAGTTACGAGCAGTACTTC
>TRBJ1-5|NA|once|TRBV21-1
CASSMTGWGQPQHF
TGTGCCAGCAGCATGACAGGTTGGGGACAGCCCCAGCATTTT
>TRBJ2-1|TRBD2|NA|TRBV7-6
CASSFGTGTSVYNEQFF
TGTGCCAGCAGCTTCGGCACCGGGACTAGCGTTTACAATGAGCAGTTCTTC
>TRBJ2-3|NA|NA|TRBV11-2
CASSFRMRLVDTQYF
TGTGCCAGCAGCTTTAGGATGCGGCTGGTAGATACGCAGTATTTT
>TRBJ2-7|NA|NA|TRBV28
CASSGLGNSYEQYF
TGTGCCAGCAGTGGACTGGGTAACTCCTACGAGCAGTACTTC
>TRBJ1-4|TRBD1|NA|TRBV7-8
CASSLTGGEKLFF
TGTGCCAGCAGCTTAACAGGGGGGGAAAAACTGTTTTTT
>TRBJ2-5|TRBD2|NA|TRBV29-1
CSGLAGSTQYF
TGCAGTGGACTAGCGGGCTCTACTCAGTACTTC
>TRBJ1-4|NA|NA|TRBV11-2
CASSLAGRQKEKLFF
TGTGCCAGCAGCTTAGCCGGTCGGCAGAAGGAAAAACTGTTTTTT
>TRBJ1-4|NA|once|TRBV6-5
CASRPSTPANEKLFF
TGTGCCAGCAGACCCTCAACTCCGGCTAATGAAAAACTGTTTTTT
>TRBJ2-5|TRBD1|NA|TRBV15
CATKREQGKETQYF
TGTGCCACCAAACGTGAACAGGGGAAAGAGACCCAGTACTTC
>TRBJ2-1|TRBD2|NA|TRBV15
CATSRVQGPSGIDEQFF
TGTGCCACCAGCAGAGTCCAGGGTCCTAGCGGGATAGATGAGCAGTTCTTC
>TRBJ2-2|NA|NA|TRBV7-9
CASSEQGRFTGELFF
TGTGCCAGCAGCGAACAGGGTCGTTTCACCGGGGAGCTGTTTTTT
>TRBJ2-7|TRBD2|NA|TRBV5-1
CASSEGAGGPNYEQYF
TGCGCCAGCAGTGAAGGGGCGGGAGGGCCCAATTACGAGCAGTACTTC
>TRBJ2-3|NA|once|TRBV5-1
CASKPGLTDTQYF
TGCGCCAGCAAACCGGGACTCACAGATACGCAGTATTTT
>TRBJ1-5|NA|NA|TRBV28
CASSLRGYQPQHF
TGTGCCAGCAGTTTAAGGGGTTATCAGCCCCAGCATTTT
>TRBJ2-1|TRBD2|once|TRBV5-1
CASSLGLARGSDNEQFF
TGCGCCAGCAGCCTAGGACTAGCGCGAGGCTCTGACAATGAGCAGTTCTTC
>TRBJ2-2|NA|NA|TRBV7-3
CASSFGNSNTGELFF
TGTGCCAGCAGCTTTGGGAACTCGAACACCGGGGAGCTGTTTTTT
>TRBJ2-5|NA|NA|TRBV5-1
CASSLAPQLAETQYF
TGCGCCAGCAGCTTGGCTCCACAGCTGGCGGAGACCCAGTACTTC
>TRBJ2-3|TRBD2|NA|TRBV6-1
CASSGGLAATDTQYF
TGTGCCAGCAGTGGGGGACTAGCGGCCACAGATACGCAGTATTTT
>TRBJ1-1|NA|NA|TRBV7-9
CATNGGLGTEAFF
TGTGCCACCAACGGGGGTTTAGGCACTGAAGCTTTCTTT
>TRBJ2-1|NA|NA|TRBV2
CASNIGSRGEQFF
TGTGCCAGCAATATAGGTTCAAGGGGTGAGCAGTTCTTC
>TRBJ2-1|NA|once|TRBV5-1
CASSRKNEQFF
TGCGCCAGCAGCAGGAAGAATGAGCAGTTCTTC
>TRBJ1-3|NA|NA|TRBV7-9
CASSLALAQLSSGNTIYF
TGTGCCAGCAGCTTAGCGCTCGCACAGCTTTCCTCTGGAAACACCATATATTTT
>TRBJ2-2|NA|NA|TRBV7-7
CASSLTGPLGYAGELFF
TGTGCCAGCAGCTTAACAGGCCCACTAGGTTATGCCGGGGAGCTGTTTTTT
>TRBJ1-2|TRBD1|NA|TRBV28
CASSEGQGALRTF
TGTGCCAGCAGTGAGGGACAGGGGGCTCTACGCACCTTC
>TRBJ2-6|NA|NA|TRBV28
CASSFGAAGANVLTF
TGTGCCAGCAGTTTTGGTGCGGCTGGGGCCAACGTCCTGACTTTC
>TRBJ2-3|NA|NA|TRBV9
CASSVVADTQYF
TGTGCCAGCAGCGTAGTTGCAGATACGCAGTATTTT
>TRBJ1-5|TRBD1|NA|TRBV19
CASSIVGGQGSNQPQHF
TGTGCCAGTAGTATAGTGGGGGGACAGGGAAGCAATCAGCCCCAGCATTTT
>TRBJ2-7|TRBD2|NA|TRBV19
CASSSAGAPHEQYF
TGTGCCAGTAGTTCAGCGGGAGCTCCCCACGAGCAGTACTTC
>TRBJ1-1|NA|once|TRBV10-3
CAISEGGGVETEAFF
TGTGCCATCAGCGAGGGGGGAGGGGTCGAGACTGAAGCTTTCTTT
>TRBJ2-7|TRBD2|NA|TRBV5-5
CASSLEGLADYEQYF
TGTGCCAGCAGCCTCGAGGGACTAGCGGATTACGAGCAGTACTTC
>TRBJ1-4|NA|NA|TRBV28
CAVRDSTNEKLFF
TGTGCCGTACGGGACTCAACTAATGAAAAACTGTTTTTT
>TRBJ1-5|TRBD1|NA|TRBV28
CASSYPGTGVGNQPQHF
TGTGCCAGCAGTTACCCCGGGACAGGGGTGGGCAATCAGCCCCAGCATTTT
>TRBJ2-7|TRBD2|NA|TRBV11-3
CASSLSSGVSYEQYF
TGTGCCAGCAGCTTATCTAGCGGGGTCTCCTACGAGCAGTACTTC
>TRBJ2-7|NA|NA|TRBV5-5
CASSSERKNSGEQYF
TGTGCCAGCAGCTCGGAGCGCAAAAATTCCGGCGAGCAGTACTTC
>TRBJ2-1|NA|once|TRBV2
CASRVDSYEQFF
TGTGCCAGCAGAGTAGACAGCTATGAGCAGTTCTTC
>TRBJ2-7|NA|NA|TRBV9
CASSATGSSYEQYF
TGTGCCAGCAGCGCCACAGGGAGCTCCTACGAGCAGTACTTC
>TRBJ2-5|NA|NA|TRBV4-1
CASSQGDLETQYF
TGCGCCAGCAGCCAAGGGGACCTAGAGACCCAGTACTTC
>TRBJ2-7|NA|NA|TRBV5-4
CASTPIRNRQSYEQYF
TGTGCCAGCACCCCCATTAGGAACAGGCAATCCTACGAGCAGTACTTC
>TRBJ1-5|TRBD1|NA|TRBV7-9
CASSLGEPGQGYQPQHF
TGTGCCAGCAGCTTAGGGGAACCGGGACAGGGGTATCAGCCCCAGCATTTT
>TRBJ2-7|NA|NA|TRBV9
CASSVGGSHYEQYF
TGTGCCAGCAGCGTCGGAGGGAGTCACTACGAGCAGTACTTC
>TRBJ2-1|NA|NA|TRBV10-3
CAISESGRRHNEQFF
TGTGCCATCAGTGAGTCAGGGCGGAGGCATAATGAGCAGTTCTTC